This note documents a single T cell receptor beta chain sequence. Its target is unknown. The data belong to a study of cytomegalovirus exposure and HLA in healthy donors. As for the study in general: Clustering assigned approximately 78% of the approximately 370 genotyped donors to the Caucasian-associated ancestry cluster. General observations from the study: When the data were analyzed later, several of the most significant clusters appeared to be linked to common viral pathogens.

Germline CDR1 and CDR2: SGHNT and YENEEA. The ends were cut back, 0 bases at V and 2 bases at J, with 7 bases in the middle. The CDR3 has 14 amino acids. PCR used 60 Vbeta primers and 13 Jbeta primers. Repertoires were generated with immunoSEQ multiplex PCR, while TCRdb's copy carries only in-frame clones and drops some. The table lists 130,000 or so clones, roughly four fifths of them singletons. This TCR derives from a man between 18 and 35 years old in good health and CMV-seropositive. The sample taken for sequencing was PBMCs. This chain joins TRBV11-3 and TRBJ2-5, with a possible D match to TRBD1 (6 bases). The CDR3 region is CASSLDQGQETQYF. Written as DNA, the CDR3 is TGTGCCAGCAGCTTAGACCAGGGGCAAGAGACCCAGTACTTC.